Listed below are T cell receptor beta chains from one sample, sequenced in a study of blood T cell repertoires in COVID-19. Only in-frame clones appear in the TCRdb table, and some are missing; sequencing was by immunoSEQ multiplex PCR. Of a few hundred thousand clones listed, 80% to 90% were seen once; the top ten hold around 2.2%. Material: peripheral blood. These receptors all come from a woman aged 50 to 65 with acute or convalescent COVID-19. CDR3s include the opening cysteine and the closing phenylalanine or tryptophan. The order of the fields is D gene, clone size, J gene, V gene, CDR3 protein, CDR3 DNA. The D gene is left open where the match is weak. The listing skips clone size in some rows; elsewhere it reads once, few, many or a size class.

d_call: TRBD2
clone_size: NA
j_call: TRBJ2-7
v_call: TRBV7-9
cdr3_aa: CASSPLAGGRYEQYF
cdr3_nt: TGTGCCAGCAGCCCACTAGCGGGGGGACGTTACGAGCAGTACTTC

d_call: TRBD1
clone_size: NA
j_call: TRBJ2-3
v_call: TRBV4-1
cdr3_aa: CASSQARQGPTDTQYF
cdr3_nt: TGCGCCAGCAGCCAAGCCCGACAGGGGCCGACAGATACGCAGTATTTT

d_call: TRBD1
clone_size: NA
j_call: TRBJ1-1
v_call: TRBV5-6
cdr3_aa: CASSLWGTGLGTEAFF
cdr3_nt: TGTGCCAGCAGCTTGTGGGGGACAGGGTTGGGCACTGAAGCTTTCTTT

d_call: NA
clone_size: few
j_call: TRBJ2-2
v_call: TRBV5-1
cdr3_aa: CASSPGHPGELFF
cdr3_nt: TGCGCCAGCAGCCCGGGACATCCCGGGGAGCTGTTTTTT

d_call: NA
clone_size: NA
j_call: TRBJ1-2
v_call: TRBV14
cdr3_aa: CASSPLGQSYGYTF
cdr3_nt: TGTGCCAGCAGCCCCTTAGGACAGTCCTATGGCTACACCTTC

d_call: NA
clone_size: once
j_call: TRBJ1-3
v_call: TRBV30
cdr3_aa: CAWTKGGFSGNTIYF
cdr3_nt: TGTGCCTGGACTAAGGGAGGTTTCTCTGGAAACACCATATATTTT

d_call: TRBD2
clone_size: NA
j_call: TRBJ2-1
v_call: TRBV7-8
cdr3_aa: CASSRTSGSYNEQFF
cdr3_nt: TGTGCCAGCAGCCGAACTAGCGGCTCCTACAATGAGCAGTTCTTC

d_call: TRBD2
clone_size: few
j_call: TRBJ2-5
v_call: TRBV7-8
cdr3_aa: CASSLGALAEETQYF
cdr3_nt: TGTGCCAGCAGCTTAGGGGCCCTAGCGGAAGAGACCCAGTACTTC

d_call: TRBD1
clone_size: NA
j_call: TRBJ1-2
v_call: TRBV6-1
cdr3_aa: CASSETGGYGYTF
cdr3_nt: TGTGCCAGCAGTGAGACAGGGGGCTATGGCTACACCTTC

d_call: TRBD1
clone_size: NA
j_call: TRBJ1-1
v_call: TRBV18
cdr3_aa: CASSPLDRDTEAFF
cdr3_nt: TGTGCCAGCTCACCTTTGGACAGGGACACTGAAGCTTTCTTT

d_call: NA
clone_size: NA
j_call: TRBJ1-1
v_call: TRBV18
cdr3_aa: CASSPTGDRRYPTEAFF
cdr3_nt: TGTGCCAGCTCACCCACGGGAGACCGAAGGTATCCCACTGAAGCTTTCTTT

d_call: NA
clone_size: NA
j_call: TRBJ2-7
v_call: TRBV6-1
cdr3_aa: CASSERGGGEQYF
cdr3_nt: TGTGCCAGCAGTGAAAGGGGAGGGGGAGAGCAGTACTTC

d_call: NA
clone_size: NA
j_call: TRBJ2-7
v_call: TRBV6-1
cdr3_aa: CASSEGGHSRWEYF
cdr3_nt: TGTGCCAGCAGTGAAGGGGGACACTCTAGATGGGAGTACTTC

d_call: TRBD1
clone_size: NA
j_call: TRBJ1-2
v_call: TRBV12-3/TRBV12-4
cdr3_aa: CASSLTGEDGYTF
cdr3_nt: TGTGCCAGCAGTTTGACAGGGGAGGATGGCTACACCTTC

d_call: TRBD1
clone_size: NA
j_call: TRBJ2-6
v_call: TRBV18
cdr3_aa: CASSPSGTGTSGANVLTF
cdr3_nt: TGTGCCAGCTCACCATCCGGGACAGGGACATCTGGGGCCAACGTCCTGACTTTC

d_call: TRBD1
clone_size: NA
j_call: TRBJ1-2
v_call: TRBV5-1
cdr3_aa: CASLNEGASGGYTF
cdr3_nt: TGCGCCAGCTTAAACGAGGGGGCTTCGGGTGGCTACACCTTC

d_call: TRBD2
clone_size: NA
j_call: TRBJ2-3
v_call: TRBV11-3
cdr3_aa: CASSSPGLGKTDTQYF
cdr3_nt: TGTGCCAGCAGCTCACCGGGACTAGGGAAAACAGATACGCAGTATTTT

d_call: NA
clone_size: NA
j_call: TRBJ1-1
v_call: TRBV7-2
cdr3_aa: CASSLLGANTEAFF
cdr3_nt: TGTGCCAGCAGCTTATTGGGGGCTAACACTGAAGCTTTCTTT

d_call: TRBD1
clone_size: NA
j_call: TRBJ2-3
v_call: TRBV30
cdr3_aa: CAWRLTGTSTDTQYF
cdr3_nt: TGTGCCTGGAGGCTGACAGGGACGAGCACAGATACGCAGTATTTT

d_call: TRBD2
clone_size: NA
j_call: TRBJ2-3
v_call: TRBV5-4
cdr3_aa: CASSPGGRTDTQYF
cdr3_nt: TGTGCCAGCAGCCCGGGGGGGCGCACAGATACGCAGTATTTT

d_call: TRBD1
clone_size: NA
j_call: TRBJ1-1
v_call: TRBV5-1
cdr3_aa: CASSLTGTGIQVFF
cdr3_nt: TGCGCCAGCAGCTTGACCGGGACAGGGATCCAAGTTTTCTTT

d_call: TRBD1
clone_size: few
j_call: TRBJ1-6
v_call: TRBV25-1
cdr3_aa: CASSKQGMQNSPLHF
cdr3_nt: TGTGCCAGCAGTAAACAGGGGATGCAGAATTCACCCCTCCACTTT

d_call: TRBD1
clone_size: NA
j_call: TRBJ2-2
v_call: TRBV5-1
cdr3_aa: CASSSSGTANTGELFF
cdr3_nt: TGCGCCAGCAGCTCCTCCGGGACAGCGAACACCGGGGAGCTGTTTTTT

d_call: NA
clone_size: NA
j_call: TRBJ2-3
v_call: TRBV5-1
cdr3_aa: CASSLGQATDTQYF
cdr3_nt: TGCGCCAGCAGCTTGGGGCAGGCCACAGATACGCAGTATTTT

d_call: TRBD1
clone_size: NA
j_call: TRBJ1-1
v_call: TRBV18
cdr3_aa: CASSHRTGELNTEAFF
cdr3_nt: TGTGCCAGCTCACACAGGACAGGCGAGCTGAACACTGAAGCTTTCTTT

d_call: NA
clone_size: NA
j_call: TRBJ2-7
v_call: TRBV24-1
cdr3_aa: CATSDFRGGRREQYF
cdr3_nt: TGTGCCACCAGTGATTTCCGCGGGGGCCGCCGGGAGCAGTACTTC

d_call: TRBD1
clone_size: once
j_call: TRBJ1-4
v_call: TRBV5-1
cdr3_aa: CASSLGTGKEKLFF
cdr3_nt: TGCGCCAGCAGCTTGGGGACAGGGAAAGAAAAACTGTTTTTT